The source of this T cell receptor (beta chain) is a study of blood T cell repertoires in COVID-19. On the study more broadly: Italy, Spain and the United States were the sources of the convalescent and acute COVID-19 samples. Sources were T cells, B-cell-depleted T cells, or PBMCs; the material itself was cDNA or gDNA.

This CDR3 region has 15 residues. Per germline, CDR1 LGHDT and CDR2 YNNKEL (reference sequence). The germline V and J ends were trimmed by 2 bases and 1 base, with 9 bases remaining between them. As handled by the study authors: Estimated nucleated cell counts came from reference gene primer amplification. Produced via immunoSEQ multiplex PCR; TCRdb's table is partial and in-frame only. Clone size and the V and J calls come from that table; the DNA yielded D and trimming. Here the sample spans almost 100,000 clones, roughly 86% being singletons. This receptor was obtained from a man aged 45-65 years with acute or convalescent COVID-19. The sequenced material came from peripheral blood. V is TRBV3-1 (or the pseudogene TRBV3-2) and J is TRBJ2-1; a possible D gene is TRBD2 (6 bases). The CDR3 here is CASSQRSGSYNEQFF. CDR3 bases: TGTGCCAGCAGCCAACGCAGCGGGTCCTACAATGAGCAGTTCTTC.